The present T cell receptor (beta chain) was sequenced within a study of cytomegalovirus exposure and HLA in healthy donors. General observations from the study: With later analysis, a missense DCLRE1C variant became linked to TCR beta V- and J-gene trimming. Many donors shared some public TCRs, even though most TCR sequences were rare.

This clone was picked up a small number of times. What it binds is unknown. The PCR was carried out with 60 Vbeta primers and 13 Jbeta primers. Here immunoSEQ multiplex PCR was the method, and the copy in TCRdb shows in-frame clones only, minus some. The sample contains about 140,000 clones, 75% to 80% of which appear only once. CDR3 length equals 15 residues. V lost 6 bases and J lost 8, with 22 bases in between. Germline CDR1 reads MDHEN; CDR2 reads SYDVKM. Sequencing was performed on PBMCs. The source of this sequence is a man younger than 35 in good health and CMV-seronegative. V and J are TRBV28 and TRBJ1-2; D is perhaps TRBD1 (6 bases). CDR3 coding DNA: TGTGCCAGCAGCCCTCCGTACGGAGGCAGGGGCGGCTACACCTTC. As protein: CASSPPYGGRGGYTF.